This T cell receptor beta chain was identified during a study of blood T cell repertoires in COVID-19. Whole-study context: Samples taken during acute and convalescent COVID-19 were collected in the United States, Italy and Spain. The analysed material was cDNA or gDNA that came from T cells, B-cell-depleted T cells, or PBMCs.

Methods used by the authors: Reference gene primer amplification yielded estimated nucleated cell counts. The table came from immunoSEQ multiplex PCR; TCRdb's copy has only in-frame clones and leaves some out. That table is the source of V, J and clone size, and D and trimming were worked out from the DNA. The data show under 85,000 clones, roughly 85% seen once. After removal of 3 bases from V and 3 bases from J, the junction contained 7 bases not matched to a gene. The CDR3 spans 16 residues. Germline lookup yields CDR1 SGHAT and CDR2 FQNNGV. The chain recombines TRBV11-2 with TRBJ2-3, with TRBD2 matching over 9 bases. The sequence came from a human donor in a cohort sampled during active COVID-19. Material for sequencing was peripheral blood. Written as DNA, the CDR3 is TGTGCCAGCAGCTTCAATAGCGGGGGTTGGACAGATACGCAGTATTTT. Translated: CASSFNSGGWTDTQYF.